This T cell receptor (beta chain) derives from a study of a mutant IDH1 vaccine in newly diagnosed glioma. Background on the study: Vaccination followed radiotherapy alone by 4-6 weeks, or accompanied temozolomide cycles.

About this clone: Antigen: not known.

Documented time point: week 47, end of study. Vaccination comprised doses that each held 300 ug of mutant IDH1 20-mer peptide, plus topical imiquimod. Measured with immunoSEQ multiplex PCR; TCRdb has only the in-frame clones, and not every one. This table holds approximately 25,000 clones, almost 85% found once. The CDR3 is 13 residues long. Germline V gives CDR1 LGHNA, CDR2 YSLEER. J gave up 7 bases and V 4 bases, and 6 bases lay outside the gene matches. Here the sequenced sample was PBMCs, taken from a glioma patient whose treatment included an IDH1 peptide vaccine. The TCR sequence derives from a man aged 40-49 years with glioma. The chain employs TRBV4-3 and TRBJ1-2; the match to TRBD1 covers 7 bases. CDR3 bases: TGCGCCAGCAGCCCGAGGGGGCGGGGTGGCTACACCTTC. Translating it yields CASSPRGRGGYTF.